The next 20 T cell receptor beta chains were all read from a single sample in a study of CD4 T cells in relation to SARS-CoV-2 and coronaviruses (dated by TCRdb to the early 2020s). The library was generated by the immunoSEQ multiplex PCR assay. TCRdb re-hosts the immuneACCESS table, in-frame sequences only. Its copies lack some clones; in the studies checked, an unresolved V gene accounts for under half of them, and the cause for the rest is not known. Here the sample has 20,000 to 30,000 clones; about 80% occur a single time. The ten largest clones add up to around 29% of the sample. Antigen specificity for these receptors is unknown. CD4+ T cells from unexposed donors were collected before the COVID-19 pandemic (2011-2018). After approximately eleven days of culture, CD4+ T cells were isolated with the EasySep CD4+ T cell isolation kit. The specimen sequenced was CD4+ T cells from PBMCs, cultured in vitro. Receptors were obtained from a human donor in good health.

The chain couples TRBV9 to TRBJ2-3; possible D gene TRBD2, 7 bases. The V gene's germline CDR1 is SGDLS and CDR2 YYNGEE. This CDR3 region has 16 residues. V dropped 0 bases and J dropped 0 bases, with 11 bases sitting between them. Here the CDR3 DNA reads TGTGCCAGCAGCGTAGTGGGGGGGGCTAGCACAGATACGCAGTATTTT. As protein: CASSVVGGASTDTQYF.

The chain uses TRBV24-1 and TRBJ2-3; 9 positions match TRBD2. The length of the CDR3 is 18 residues. CDR1 KGHDR and CDR2 SFDVKD come from the germline V gene. V gave up 9 bases and J gave up 3 bases; unmatched junction bases: 18. Here the CDR3 reads CATEPPAGGGDGTDTQYF. The DNA of the CDR3 is TGTGCCACCGAGCCCCCTGCGGGAGGGGGGGATGGGACAGATACGCAGTATTTT.

The rearrangement uses TRBV4-1 and TRBJ1-1, with a tentative D call TRBD1 (5 bases). Trimming cost V 0 bases and J 0 bases, with 8 bases left between them. Germline-derived CDR1 and CDR2 are MGHRA and YSYEKL. The CDR3 totals 15 residues. The CDR3 bases are TGCGCCAGCAGCCAAGAGTCGACAGTGAACACTGAAGCTTTCTTT. This sequence encodes CASSQESTVNTEAFF.

The CDR3 nucleotides are TGTGCCAGCAGTTTATCGGGACAGGGGGCCATTAATTCACCCCTCCACTTT. Amino acid sequence: CASSLSGQGAINSPLHF. The chain carries TRBV27 and TRBJ1-6; TRBD1 matches at 12 bases. V shed 0 bases, J shed 6 bases, and the junction held 3 bases outside the gene matches. Germline values: CDR1 MNHEY, CDR2 SMNVEV (reference sequence). The CDR3 totals 17 residues.

The chain links TRBV10-3 to TRBJ2-1; no clear D. V was clipped by 2 bases and J by 3 bases, with 8 bases between them. This CDR3 comprises 14 residues. Germline loops: CDR1 ENHRY, CDR2 SYGVKD. The CDR3 nucleotides are TGTGCCATCAGTGAGGCCGGCCACTACAATGAGCAGTTCTTC. It encodes CAISEAGHYNEQFF.

CDR3 coding DNA: TGTGCCAGTAGGGACTCCGGGGGAACGATGGGTGAGCAGTACTTC. Its protein product is CASRDSGGTMGEQYF. The chain employs TRBV19 and TRBJ2-7, with D tentatively TRBD2 (6 bases). Trimming took 6 bases from V and 7 from J, leaving 22 bases between them. The CDR3 is 15 amino acids. Germline CDR1 is LNHDA and CDR2 is SQIVND (reference sequence). The variable domain in full, completed from reference TRBV19 and TRBJ2-7, reads DGGITQSPKYLFRKEGQNVTLSCEQNLNHDAMYWYRQDPGQGLRLIYYSQIVNDFQKGDIAEGYSVSREKKESFPLTVTSAQKNPTAFYLCASRDSGGTMGEQYFGPGTRLTVT.

The gene calls are TRBV19 and TRBJ2-7, with D maybe TRBD2 (6 bases). The V end lost 8 bases, the J end lost 0 bases, and 14 bases lay between the germline ends. The length of the CDR3 is 14 residues. Germline V gene data show CDR1 as LNHDA and CDR2 as SQIVND (reference sequence). The CDR3 DNA reads as TGTGCCAGTTCCGCGACGGACTACTCCTACGAGCAGTACTTC. It specifies CASSATDYSYEQYF.

The chain recombines TRBV7-3 with TRBJ2-5; D is unclear. Trimming shortened V by 1 base and J by 4 bases, and 7 bases separated the two germline ends. The CDR3 is made up of 13 amino acids. In germline, CDR1 is SGHTA, CDR2 FQGTGA. As DNA, the CDR3 is TGTGCCAGCAGCTTAAGTCCCGCAGAGACCCAGTACTTC. Its translation: CASSLSPAETQYF.

The rearrangement links TRBV5-1 to TRBJ1-2, with D hard to call. Deletions cut 2 bases from V and 6 bases from J, with 14 bases between. The CDR3 totals 14 residues. Germline assignment: CDR1 SGHRS and CDR2 YFSETQ. CDR3 protein: CASSLRVGGNGYTF. The CDR3 DNA sequence: TGCGCCAGCAGCTTAAGGGTTGGAGGGAATGGCTACACCTTC.

This rearrangement joins TRBV28 to TRBJ2-7; 7 bases are a match to TRBD2. Germline CDR1 reads MDHEN; CDR2 reads SYDVKM. V shed 5 bases and J 2 bases; nucleotides not matched to a gene: 12. This CDR3 contains 16 residues. This CDR3 reads CASSLSGEGLAYEQYF. In DNA, the CDR3 is TGTGCCAGCAGTCTATCTGGGGAGGGGCTAGCCTACGAGCAGTACTTC.

The chain has TRBV29-1 and TRBJ2-7; D might be TRBD1 (5 bases). The CDR3 consists of 12 residues. Germline CDR1 SQVTM, CDR2 ANQGSEA. DNA of the CDR3: TGCAATAGTAGAGGACACCCCCAGGAGCAGTACTTC. This sequence encodes CNSRGHPQEQYF.

V and J are TRBV19 and TRBJ1-5; D is unclear. This CDR3 is built from 13 residues. Trimming shortened V by 5 bases and J by 6 bases, and 11 bases separated the two germline ends. Germline V gene lookup returns CDR1 LNHDA and CDR2 SQIVND (reference sequence). The CDR3 protein is CASSFAASQPQHF. In DNA form, the CDR3 reads TGTGCCAGTAGTTTTGCAGCTAGTCAGCCCCAGCATTTT.

The rearrangement links TRBV11-3 to TRBJ2-3; D may be TRBD2 (6 bases). The V end was cut by 2 bases, the J end by 6 bases, with 18 bases between. This CDR3 comprises 16 residues. Germline loops: CDR1 SGHNT, CDR2 YENEEA. In nucleotides, the CDR3 is TGTGCCAGCAGCTTACGACTTAGCGGCACCCTCGATACGCAGTATTTT. As protein: CASSLRLSGTLDTQYF.

The sample holds a few counts of this clone. V gene TRBV5-1 combines with J gene TRBJ2-1; D call uncertain. Trimming pared 7 bases from V and 0 bases from J, leaving 14 bases between. The CDR3 has 15 residues. The V gene's germline CDR1 is SGHRS and CDR2 YFSETQ. DNA for the CDR3: TGCGCCAGCGCCTGGGGTGGTAGCTCCTACAATGAGCAGTTCTTC. This encodes CASAWGGSSYNEQFF.

The chain combines TRBV24-1 with TRBJ1-1; no firm D call. V was trimmed by 10 bases and J by 5 bases, leaving 13 bases between them. CDR3 size: 12 residues. Germline V gene lookup returns CDR1 KGHDR and CDR2 SFDVKD. CDR3 DNA sequence: TGTGCCACACGGGCGGATAGGACTGAAGCTTTCTTT. Protein product: CATRADRTEAFF.

The chain carries TRBV28 and TRBJ1-1; 7 bases align to TRBD1. J was trimmed by 1 base and V by 3 bases; bases with no gene match: 23. Germline lookup yields CDR1 MDHEN and CDR2 SYDVKM. The CDR3 spans 21 residues. In DNA form, the CDR3 reads TGTGCCAGCAGTTTCGGGGCGACAGGGAGAGTACGAGGGCGATCGAACACTGAAGCTTTCTTT. Protein: CASSFGATGRVRGRSNTEAFF.

The chain links TRBV27 to TRBJ2-5, with 8 bases aligning to TRBD1. V gave up 5 bases and J gave up 4 bases; unmatched junction bases: 12. This CDR3 is built from 16 residues. Germline values: CDR1 MNHEY, CDR2 SMNVEV (reference sequence). DNA of the CDR3: TGTGCCAGCAGTAAGCTCGGACAGGGCGCCGCAGAGACCCAGTACTTC. Translating gives CASSKLGQGAAETQYF.

The chain couples TRBV30 to TRBJ2-5; D uncertain. The CDR3 has 11 residues. The germline V gene has CDR1 GTSNPN and CDR2 SVGIG (reference sequence). V was pared by 5 bases and J by 3 bases, with 7 bases between. CDR3 sequence (DNA): TGTGCCTGGGGCCCGGAAGAGACCCAGTACTTC. This codes for CAWGPEETQYF.

V and J are TRBV12-3 or TRBV12-4 and TRBJ1-2; D may be TRBD1 (5 bases). V was cut by 3 bases and J by 7 bases, with 12 bases left in between. The CDR3 consists of 13 residues. CDR3 loop: CASSFPGYGGYTF. DNA for the CDR3: TGTGCCAGCAGTTTTCCAGGGTATGGTGGCTACACCTTC.

The V call is TRBV18, the J call TRBJ2-5; D gene uncertain. Trimming took 4 bases from V and 1 from J, leaving 7 bases between them. The CDR3 covers 13 residues. Per the germline V gene, CDR1 is KGHSH and CDR2 is LQKENI. The chain's CDR3 is CASSRELQETQYF. In nucleotides, the CDR3 is TGTGCCAGCTCACGCGAACTCCAAGAGACCCAGTACTTC.